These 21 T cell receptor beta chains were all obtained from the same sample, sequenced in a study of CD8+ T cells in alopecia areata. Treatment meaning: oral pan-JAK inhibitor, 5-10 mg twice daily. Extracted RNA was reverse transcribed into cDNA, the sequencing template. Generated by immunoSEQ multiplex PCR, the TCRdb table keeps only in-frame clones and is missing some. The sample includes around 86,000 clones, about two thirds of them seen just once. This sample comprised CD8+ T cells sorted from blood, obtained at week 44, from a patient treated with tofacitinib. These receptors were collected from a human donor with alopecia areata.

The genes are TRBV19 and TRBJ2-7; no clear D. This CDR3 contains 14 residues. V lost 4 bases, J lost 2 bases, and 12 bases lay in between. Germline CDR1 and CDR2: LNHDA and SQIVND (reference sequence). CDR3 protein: CASSTHGLTYEQYF. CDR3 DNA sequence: TGTGCCAGTAGTACCCACGGTCTGACCTACGAGCAGTACTTC.

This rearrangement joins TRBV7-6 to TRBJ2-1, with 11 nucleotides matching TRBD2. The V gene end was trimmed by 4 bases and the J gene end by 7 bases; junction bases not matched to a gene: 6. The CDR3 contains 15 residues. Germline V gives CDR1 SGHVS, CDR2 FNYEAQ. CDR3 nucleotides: TGTGCCAGCAGCTCGGGGACTAGCGGACGGAATGAGCAGTTCTTC. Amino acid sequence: CASSSGTSGRNEQFF.

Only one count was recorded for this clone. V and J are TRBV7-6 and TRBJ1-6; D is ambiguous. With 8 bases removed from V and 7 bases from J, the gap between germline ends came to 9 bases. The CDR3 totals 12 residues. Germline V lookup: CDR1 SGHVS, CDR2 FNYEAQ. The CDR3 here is CASSTGNSPLHF. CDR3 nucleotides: TGTGCCAGCTCCACGGGGAATTCACCCCTCCACTTT.

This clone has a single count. The CDR3 sequence: CASSLAGGGGQPQHF. DNA of the CDR3: TGTGCCAGCAGCTTGGCAGGGGGCGGCGGTCAGCCCCAGCATTTT. J is TRBJ1-5 and V is TRBV5-6; 8 bases are shared with TRBD1. The CDR3 contains 15 residues. Trimming at V came to 0 bases and at J to 6 bases, leaving 5 bases not matched to a gene. Germline lookup yields CDR1 SGHDT and CDR2 YYEEEE.

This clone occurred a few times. In DNA, the CDR3 is TGTGCCAGCAGCTTTGAATTGACATTTAAGAACACTGAAGCTTTCTTT. This encodes CASSFELTFKNTEAFF. This chain connects TRBV7-2 to TRBJ1-1; D gene uncertain. CDR3 length: 16 residues. CDR1 is SGHTA, CDR2 FQGNSA, per germline. Trimming stripped 3 bases from V and 1 base from J, with 15 bases between.

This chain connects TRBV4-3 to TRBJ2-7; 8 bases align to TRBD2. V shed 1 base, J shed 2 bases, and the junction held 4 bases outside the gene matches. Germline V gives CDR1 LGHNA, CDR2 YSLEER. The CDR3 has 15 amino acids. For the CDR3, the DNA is TGCGCCAGCAGCCAAGGTGCGGGGGGAACCTACGAGCAGTACTTC. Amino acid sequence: CASSQGAGGTYEQYF.

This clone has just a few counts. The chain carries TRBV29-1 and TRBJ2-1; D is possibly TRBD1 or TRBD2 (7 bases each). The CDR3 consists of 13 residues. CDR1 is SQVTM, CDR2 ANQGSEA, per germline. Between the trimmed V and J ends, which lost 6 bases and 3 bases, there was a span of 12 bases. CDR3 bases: TGCAGCGTGTCAGGGGGGGACTACAATGAGCAGTTCTTC. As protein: CSVSGGDYNEQFF.

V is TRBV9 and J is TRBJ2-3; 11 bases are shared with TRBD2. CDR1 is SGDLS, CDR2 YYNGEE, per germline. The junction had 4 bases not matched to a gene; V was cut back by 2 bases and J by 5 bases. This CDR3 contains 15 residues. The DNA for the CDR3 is TGTGCCAGCAGCGTTAGCGGGGGGGCAGGAGATACGCAGTATTTT. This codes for CASSVSGGAGDTQYF.

The CDR3 DNA sequence: TGTGCCACCAGCATAGACAGGGCGAAGTTGTTACGAGAGCAGTACTTC. Its protein is CATSIDRAKLLREQYF. V is TRBV15 and J is TRBJ2-7; 7 bases align to TRBD1. The CDR3 totals 16 residues. From germline, CDR1 is LNHNV and CDR2 YYDKDF (reference sequence). The V and J ends lost 4 bases and 7 bases, in that order; junction bases with no gene match: 16.

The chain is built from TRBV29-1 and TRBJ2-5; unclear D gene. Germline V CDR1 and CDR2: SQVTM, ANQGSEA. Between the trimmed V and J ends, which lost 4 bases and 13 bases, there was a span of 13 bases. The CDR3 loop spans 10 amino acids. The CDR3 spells CSVGIEHTYF. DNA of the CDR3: TGCAGCGTTGGGATAGAACACACGTACTTC. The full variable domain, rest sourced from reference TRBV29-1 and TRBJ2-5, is SAVISQKPSRDICQRGTSLTIQCQVDSQVTMMFWYRQQPGQSLTLIATANQGSEATYESGFVIDKFPISRPNLTFSTLTVSNMSPEDSSIYLCSVGIEHTYFGPGTRLLVL.

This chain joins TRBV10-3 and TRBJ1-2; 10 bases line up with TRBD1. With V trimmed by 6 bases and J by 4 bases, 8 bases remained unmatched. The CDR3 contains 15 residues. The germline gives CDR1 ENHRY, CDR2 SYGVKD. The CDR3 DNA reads TGTGCCATCAGCCCCGGGACAGGGGCCTCCTATGGCTACACCTTC. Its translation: CAISPGTGASYGYTF.

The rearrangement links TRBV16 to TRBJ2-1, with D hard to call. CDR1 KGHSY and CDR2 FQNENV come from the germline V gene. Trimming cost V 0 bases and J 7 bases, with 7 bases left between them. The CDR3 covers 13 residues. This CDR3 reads CASSQSGVNEQFF. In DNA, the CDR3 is TGTGCCAGCAGCCAATCGGGCGTTAATGAGCAGTTCTTC.

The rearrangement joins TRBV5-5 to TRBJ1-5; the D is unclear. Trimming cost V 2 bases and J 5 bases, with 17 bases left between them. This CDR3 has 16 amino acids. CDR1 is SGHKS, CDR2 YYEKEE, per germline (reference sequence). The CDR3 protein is CASSLGGGGTYQPQHF. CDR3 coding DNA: TGTGCCAGCAGCTTAGGCGGTGGAGGAACTTATCAGCCCCAGCATTTT.

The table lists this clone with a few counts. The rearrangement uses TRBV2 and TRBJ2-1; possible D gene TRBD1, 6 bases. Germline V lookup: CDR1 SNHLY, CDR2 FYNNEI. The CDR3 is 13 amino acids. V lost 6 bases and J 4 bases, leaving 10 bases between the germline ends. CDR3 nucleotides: TGTGCCAGCAGCCTCGGGACATACAATGAGCAGTTCTTC. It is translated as CASSLGTYNEQFF. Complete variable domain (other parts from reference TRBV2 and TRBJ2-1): EPEVTQTPSHQVTQMGQEVILRCVPISNHLYFYWYRQILGQKVEFLVSFYNNEISEKSEIFDDQFSVERPDGSNFTLKIRSTKLEDSAMYFCASSLGTYNEQFFGPGTRLTVL.

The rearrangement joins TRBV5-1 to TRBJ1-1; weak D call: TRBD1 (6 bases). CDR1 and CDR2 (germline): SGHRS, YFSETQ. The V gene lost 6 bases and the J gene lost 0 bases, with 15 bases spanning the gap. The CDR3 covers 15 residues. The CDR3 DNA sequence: TGCGCCAGCACCTCCCGGACAGAGATGAACACTGAAGCTTTCTTT. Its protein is CASTSRTEMNTEAFF. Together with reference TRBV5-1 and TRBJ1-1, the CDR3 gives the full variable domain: KAGVTQTPRYLIKTRGQQVTLSCSPISGHRSVSWYQQTPGQGLQFLFEYFSETQRNKGNFPGRFSGRQFSNSRSEMNVSTLELGDSALYLCASTSRTEMNTEAFFGQGTRLTVV.

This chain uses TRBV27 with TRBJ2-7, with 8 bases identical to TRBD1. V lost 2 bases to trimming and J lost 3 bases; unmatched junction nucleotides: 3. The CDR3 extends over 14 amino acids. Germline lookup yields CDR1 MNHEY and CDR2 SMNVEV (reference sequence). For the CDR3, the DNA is TGTGCCAGCAGTTTAAATGGACAGGGCTACGAGCAGTACTTC. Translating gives CASSLNGQGYEQYF.

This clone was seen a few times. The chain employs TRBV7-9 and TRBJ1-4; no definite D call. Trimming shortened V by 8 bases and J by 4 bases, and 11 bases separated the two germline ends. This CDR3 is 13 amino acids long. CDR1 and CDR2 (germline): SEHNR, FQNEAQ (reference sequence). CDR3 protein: CASQTENNEKLFF. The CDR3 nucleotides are TGTGCCAGCCAAACAGAGAATAATGAAAAACTGTTTTTT.

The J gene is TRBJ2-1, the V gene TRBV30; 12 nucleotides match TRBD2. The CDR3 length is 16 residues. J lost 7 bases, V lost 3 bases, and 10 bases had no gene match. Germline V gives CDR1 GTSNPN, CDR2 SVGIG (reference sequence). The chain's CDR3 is CAWRVQTSGGINEQFF. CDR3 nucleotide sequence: TGTGCCTGGAGGGTCCAGACTAGCGGGGGTATTAATGAGCAGTTCTTC. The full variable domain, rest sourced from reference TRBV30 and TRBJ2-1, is SQTIHQWPATLVQPVGSPLSLECTVEGTSNPNLYWYRQAAGRGLQLLFYSVGIGQISSEVPQNLSASRPQDRQFILSSKKLLLSDSGFYLCAWRVQTSGGINEQFFGPGTRLTVL.

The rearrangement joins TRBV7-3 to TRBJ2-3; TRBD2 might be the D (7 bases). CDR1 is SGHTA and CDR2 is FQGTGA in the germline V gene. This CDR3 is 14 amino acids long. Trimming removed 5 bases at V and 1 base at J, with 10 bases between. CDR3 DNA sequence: TGTGCCAGCAGCCCGGGGGGCCGCACAGATACGCAGTATTTT. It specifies CASSPGGRTDTQYF.

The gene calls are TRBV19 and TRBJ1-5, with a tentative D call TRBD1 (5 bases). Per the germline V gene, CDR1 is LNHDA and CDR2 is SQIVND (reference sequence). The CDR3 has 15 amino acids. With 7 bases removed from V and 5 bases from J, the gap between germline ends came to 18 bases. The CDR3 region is CASTPSGGPDQPQHF. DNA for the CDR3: TGTGCCAGTACCCCCTCCGGGGGACCCGATCAGCCCCAGCATTTT.

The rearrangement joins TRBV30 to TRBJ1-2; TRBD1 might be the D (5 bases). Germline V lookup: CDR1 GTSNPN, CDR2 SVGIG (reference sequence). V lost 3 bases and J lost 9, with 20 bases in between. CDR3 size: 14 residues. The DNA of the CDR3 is TGTGCCTGGAGCGCCACCGGGGCAGCCGGTAGCTACACCTTC. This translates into CAWSATGAAGSYTF.